This entry lists 9 T cell receptor beta chains sequenced from one sample in a study of cytomegalovirus exposure and HLA in healthy donors. Primers for the PCR totalled 60 Vbeta and 13 Jbeta. Libraries were prepared by immunoSEQ multiplex PCR; TCRdb keeps only in-frame clonotypes and omits some of them. The table records some 150,000 clones, 70% to 90% of them present only once. Material for sequencing was PBMCs. The receptors were gathered from a woman younger than 45 in good health and CMV-seropositive.

J is TRBJ2-7 and V is TRBV4-3; possible D gene TRBD1, 5 bases. V gave up 4 bases and J gave up 0 bases, with 10 bases separating them. CDR1 and CDR2 (germline): LGHNA, YSLEER. The length of the CDR3 is 14 residues. The CDR3, as DNA: TGCGCCAGCAGCCTTGGGGCGTACTCCTACGAGCAGTACTTC. This translates into CASSLGAYSYEQYF.

The V gene is TRBV5-1, the J gene TRBJ1-6; D is undetermined. V was clipped by 0 bases and J by 9 bases, with 10 bases between them. Germline CDR1 is SGHRS and CDR2 is YFSETQ. The CDR3 runs to 14 residues. The DNA for the CDR3 is TGCGCCAGCAGCTTGGAACAGAGCCCTTCACCCCTCCACTTT. Protein sequence: CASSLEQSPSPLHF.

The rearrangement links TRBV5-4 to TRBJ2-2; 9 nucleotides match TRBD2. V trimming: 3 bases; J trimming: 6 bases; junction bases outside the gene matches: 6. CDR3 length equals 15 residues. Germline V CDR1 and CDR2: SGHNT, YYREEE (reference sequence). The CDR3 sequence: CASSSLAGDPGELFF. DNA of the CDR3: TGTGCCAGCAGCTCATTAGCGGGGGATCCCGGGGAGCTGTTTTTT.

The V gene is TRBV29-1, the J gene TRBJ1-6, with D hard to call. The ends were cut back, 5 bases at V and 9 bases at J, with 17 bases in the middle. Germline V gene data show CDR1 as SQVTM and CDR2 as ANQGSEA. The CDR3 covers 14 residues. The CDR3, as DNA: TGCAGCGTTCGGGTAGACGCGTTGGGTTCACCCCTCCACTTT. It encodes CSVRVDALGSPLHF.

J is TRBJ1-1 and V is TRBV6-5; D gene unclear. CDR3 length: 11 amino acids. V dropped 5 bases and J dropped 3 bases, with 4 bases sitting between them. The germline CDR1 and CDR2 sequences are MNHEY and SVGAGI. This CDR3 reads CASSPDTEAFF. The CDR3 DNA reads TGTGCCAGCAGTCCTGACACTGAAGCTTTCTTT.

V is TRBV7-6 and J is TRBJ1-5; 7 bases align to TRBD1. The germline CDR1 and CDR2 sequences are SGHVS and FNYEAQ. The CDR3 length is 17 residues. J lost 2 bases, V lost 3 bases, and 10 bases had no gene match. In DNA form, the CDR3 reads TGTGCCAGCAGCTTTGGGACAGACTTTTATGGCAATCAGCCCCAGCATTTT. Amino acids: CASSFGTDFYGNQPQHF.

The V call is TRBV5-4, the J call TRBJ1-1; 9 bases are a match to TRBD1. V shed 7 bases, J shed 5 bases, and the junction held 12 bases outside the gene matches. There are 15 residues in the CDR3. Germline loops: CDR1 SGHNT, CDR2 YYREEE (reference sequence). The CDR3 bases are TGTGCCAGCTCCCGGCGTACAGGGGGCGGAACTGAAGCTTTCTTT. This sequence encodes CASSRRTGGGTEAFF.

The chain employs TRBV19 and TRBJ1-5; D might be TRBD1 (6 bases). V lost 7 bases and J lost 5, with 15 bases in between. The CDR3 sequence is 14 residues long. CDR1 and CDR2 (germline): LNHDA, SQIVND (reference sequence). The CDR3 region is CASTPRDIYQPQHF. For the CDR3, the DNA is TGTGCCAGTACCCCCCGGGACATCTATCAGCCCCAGCATTTT. The full variable domain, with the rest looked up from reference TRBV19 and TRBJ1-5, is DGGITQSPKYLFRKEGQNVTLSCEQNLNHDAMYWYRQDPGQGLRLIYYSQIVNDFQKGDIAEGYSVSREKKESFPLTVTSAQKNPTAFYLCASTPRDIYQPQHFGDGTRLSIL.

This CDR3 reads CASSRGRGVRDTQYF. CDR3 nucleotide sequence: TGTGCCAGTAGTCGTGGTCGGGGGGTAAGAGATACGCAGTATTTT. This rearrangement joins TRBV19 to TRBJ2-3; 7 positions match TRBD2. This CDR3 spans 15 amino acids. V lost 5 bases and J lost 5; bases outside the gene matches: 10. Germline V gene lookup returns CDR1 LNHDA and CDR2 SQIVND (reference sequence). The full variable domain, its missing parts supplied by reference TRBV19 and TRBJ2-3, is DGGITQSPKYLFRKEGQNVTLSCEQNLNHDAMYWYRQDPGQGLRLIYYSQIVNDFQKGDIAEGYSVSREKKESFPLTVTSAQKNPTAFYLCASSRGRGVRDTQYFGPGTRLTVL.